Below are 14 T cell receptor beta chains sequenced from a single sample in a study of T-cell reconstitution after alpha-beta-depleted transplantation in children. Using unique molecular identifiers, the investigators prepared the TCRbeta library. TCRdb reanalysed the PCR reads using MiXCR and keeps one entry per CDR3 protein. The repertoire holds roughly 490,000 distinct CDR3 sequences, about an eighth seen once, with 14% in the top ten. The sequencing used PBMCs, mostly from graft donor cells, collected 180 days after TCRalphabeta/CD19-depleted stem cell transplant. The receptors shown here come from a female patient aged 2-9 years who had a stem cell transplant for aplastic anemia, so the T cells may come from the graft donor.

This chain joins TRBV9 and TRBJ2-7, with no clear D. Trimming cost V 0 bases and J 0 bases, with 7 bases left between them. The germline V gene encodes CDR1 SGDLS and CDR2 YYNGEE. The CDR3 contains 14 residues. CDR3 DNA: TGTGCCAGCAGCGTAGGAGCAAGCTCCTACGAGCAGTACTTC. Amino acid sequence: CASSVGASSYEQYF.

This clonotype was seen only a few times. The chain is built from TRBV3-1 and TRBJ1-5; 7 bases align to TRBD1. CDR1 and CDR2 (germline): LGHDT, YNNKEL (reference sequence). The CDR3 sequence is 15 residues long. The V and J ends lost 1 base and 7 bases, in that order; junction bases with no gene match: 7. The CDR3 nucleotides are TGTGCCAGCAGCCAAGGGGTAGGGGGCACCCAGCCCCAGCATTTT. It yields the protein CASSQGVGGTQPQHF.

This clonotype was seen a handful of times. The rearrangement joins TRBV12-3 or TRBV12-4 to TRBJ1-5; D is unclear. V was shortened by 2 bases and J by 2 bases, with 7 bases between the two germline ends. The CDR3 is 14 amino acids. CDR3 nucleotides: TGTGCCAGCAGTTTATCCCTGGGCAATCAGCCCCAGCATTTT. Translated, it gives CASSLSLGNQPQHF.

The chain joins TRBV7-9 to TRBJ1-2, with a tentative D call TRBD1 (5 bases). The germline CDR1 and CDR2 sequences are SEHNR and FQNEAQ (reference sequence). This CDR3 is 15 amino acids long. Trimming removed 5 bases from V and 2 bases from J, with 15 bases in between. This CDR3 reads CASSRGGGQNYGYTF. CDR3 sequence (DNA): TGTGCCAGCAGCCGGGGGGGTGGGCAAAACTATGGCTACACCTTC.

This clonotype was seen a few times. The CDR3 DNA is TGTGCCAGCAGCGTCGGGACTCTCTACGAGCAGTACTTC. Translating it yields CASSVGTLYEQYF. This sequence joins TRBV14 and TRBJ2-7, with a possible D match to TRBD2 (6 bases). V dropped 5 bases and J dropped 3 bases, with 11 bases sitting between them. Germline loops: CDR1 SGHDN, CDR2 FVKESK. CDR3 length: 13 residues.

There are many counts of this clonotype. The rearrangement links TRBV27 to TRBJ1-4; the D is unclear. Germline values: CDR1 MNHEY, CDR2 SMNVEV (reference sequence). V lost 5 bases to trimming and J lost 9 bases, with 13 bases between them. CDR3 length equals 13 residues. In nucleotides, the CDR3 is TGTGCCAGCAGTCAACTCGGTGTGCAAAAACTGTTTTTT. Its protein product is CASSQLGVQKLFF.

This clonotype was found a few times. The J gene is TRBJ2-1, the V gene TRBV20-1; 8 nucleotides line up with TRBD2. The CDR3 is made up of 15 amino acids. The germline V gene has CDR1 DFQATT and CDR2 SNEGSKA (reference sequence). CDR3 sequence (DNA): TGCAGCGCAGGTGGCGGGAGGCGCTCCTACAATGAGCAGTTCTTC. Its protein is CSAGGGRRSYNEQFF.

The chain employs TRBV6-1 and TRBJ2-7, with 14 bases identical to TRBD2. Germline CDR1 MNHNS, CDR2 SASEGT. V shed 4 bases and J 4 bases; nucleotides not matched to a gene: 3. The CDR3 has 15 amino acids. The CDR3 loop is CASSAGTSGGYEQYF. The CDR3 DNA sequence: TGTGCCAGCAGTGCTGGGACTAGCGGGGGATACGAGCAGTACTTC.

In the case of this clonotype: Being one base from a much bigger clone, this may be a read error. The CDR3 sequence: CASSLAGTHQGGELFF. The CDR3 DNA is TGTGCCAGCAGCTTGGCCGGGACTCACCAGGGCGGGGAGCTGTTTTTT. This sequence joins TRBV5-5 and TRBJ2-2; D possibly corresponds to TRBD2 (6 bases). Germline assignment: CDR1 SGHKS and CDR2 YYEKEE (reference sequence). V was cut by 0 bases and J by 7 bases, with 16 bases left in between. The CDR3 covers 16 residues.

This clonotype was seen a few times. V and J are TRBV12-3 or TRBV12-4 and TRBJ2-5, with 8 nucleotides matching TRBD1. V lost 7 bases, J lost 3 bases, and 4 bases stayed unmatched. The CDR3 consists of 13 residues. In DNA, the CDR3 is TGTGCCAGCACCGTGGACAGGGAAGAGACCCAGTACTTC. Residues: CASTVDREETQYF.

This clonotype was counted between two and nine times. This rearrangement joins TRBV12-3 or TRBV12-4 to TRBJ1-1; 8 nucleotides line up with TRBD1. J was trimmed by 1 base and V by 5 bases; bases with no gene match: 6. This CDR3 is 15 amino acids long. The CDR3, as DNA: TGTGCCAGCAGTCCACGGGACAGGTCGAACACTGAAGCTTTCTTT. Translation gives CASSPRDRSNTEAFF.

This clonotype came up many times. The V gene is TRBV29-1, the J gene TRBJ2-1; TRBD2 agrees at 8 bases. After removal of 5 bases from V and 9 bases from J, the junction contained 9 bases not matched to a gene. Germline loops: CDR1 SQVTM, CDR2 ANQGSEA. The CDR3 contains 13 residues. CDR3 sequence: CSVPFAGGGEQFF. DNA for the CDR3: TGCAGCGTTCCGTTCGCGGGAGGTGGTGAGCAGTTCTTC.

This clonotype was counted only a few times. V gene TRBV12-3 or TRBV12-4 combines with J gene TRBJ2-7; D assignment may be TRBD1 or TRBD2 (6 bases each). This CDR3 region has 14 residues. V lost 3 bases to trimming and J lost 2 bases, with 11 bases between them. The CDR3 nucleotides read TGTGCCAGCAGTTTCCACAGGGAGGCCTACGAGCAGTACTTC. Encoded protein: CASSFHREAYEQYF.

The chain has TRBV7-2 and TRBJ2-2, with 15 nucleotides matching TRBD2. This CDR3 comprises 17 residues. V lost 5 bases, J lost 7 bases, and 8 bases stayed unmatched. Germline CDR1 reads SGHTA; CDR2 reads FQGNSA. CDR3 DNA: TGTGCCAGCAGCCCGGCGGGACTAGCGGGAGGTATCGGGGAGCTGTTTTTT. Residues: CASSPAGLAGGIGELFF.